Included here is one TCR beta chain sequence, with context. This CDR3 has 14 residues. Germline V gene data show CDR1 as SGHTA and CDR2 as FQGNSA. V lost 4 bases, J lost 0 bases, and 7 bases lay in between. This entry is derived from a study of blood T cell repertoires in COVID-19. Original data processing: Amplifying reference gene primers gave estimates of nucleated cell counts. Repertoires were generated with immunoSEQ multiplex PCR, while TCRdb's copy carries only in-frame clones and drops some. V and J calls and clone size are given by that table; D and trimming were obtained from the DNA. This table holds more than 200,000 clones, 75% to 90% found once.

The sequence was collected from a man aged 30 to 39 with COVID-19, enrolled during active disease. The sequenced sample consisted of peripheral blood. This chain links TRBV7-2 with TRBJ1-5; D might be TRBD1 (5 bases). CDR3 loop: CASSSGYSNQPQHF. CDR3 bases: TGTGCCAGCAGCTCAGGGTATAGCAATCAGCCCCAGCATTTT. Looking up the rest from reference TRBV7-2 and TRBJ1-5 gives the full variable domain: GAGVSQSPSNKVTEKGKDVELRCDPISGHTALYWYRQSLGQGLEFLIYFQGNSAPDKSGLPSDRFSAERTGGSVSTLTIQRTQQEDSAVYLCASSSGYSNQPQHFGDGTRLSIL.